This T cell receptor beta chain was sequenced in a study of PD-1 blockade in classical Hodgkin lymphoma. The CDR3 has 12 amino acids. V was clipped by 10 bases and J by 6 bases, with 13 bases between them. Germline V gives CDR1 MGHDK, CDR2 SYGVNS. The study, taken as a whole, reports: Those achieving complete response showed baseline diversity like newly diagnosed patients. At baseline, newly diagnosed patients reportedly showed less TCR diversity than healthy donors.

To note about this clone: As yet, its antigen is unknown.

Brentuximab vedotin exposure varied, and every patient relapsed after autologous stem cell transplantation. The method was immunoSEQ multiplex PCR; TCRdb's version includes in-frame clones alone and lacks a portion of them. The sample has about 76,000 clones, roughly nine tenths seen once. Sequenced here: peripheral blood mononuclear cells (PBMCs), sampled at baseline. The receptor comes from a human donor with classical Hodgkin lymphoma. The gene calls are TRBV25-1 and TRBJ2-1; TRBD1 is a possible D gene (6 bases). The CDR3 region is CATRGHSNEQFF. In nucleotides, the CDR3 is TGTGCCACGAGGGGACACTCCAATGAGCAGTTCTTC.